The present T cell receptor (beta chain) was sequenced within a study of shared clonotypes between healthy human individuals. About the research overall: Participating donors consisted of a couple of women and a few men aged 18 to 49.

The protocol was immunoSEQ multiplex PCR, while the TCRdb copy is restricted to in-frame clones and leaves out a portion. The sample has about 2.4 million clones, around 94% seen once. This clone was recorded only once. The length of the CDR3 is 15 residues. The trim removed 3 bases at V and 10 bases at J, leaving 11 bases unmatched. The germline gives CDR1 MNHEY, CDR2 SMNVEV (reference sequence). Specimen: naive CD4+ T cells sorted from blood. Subset: CD45RA+ positively selected. The sequence came from a man younger than 35 in good health. This rearrangement joins TRBV27 to TRBJ1-4, with 7 nucleotides matching TRBD1. The CDR3 region has the DNA TGTGCCAGCAGTTTGGCAACAGGGGATTTGGGAAAACTGTTTTTT. The encoded protein is CASSLATGDLGKLFF.